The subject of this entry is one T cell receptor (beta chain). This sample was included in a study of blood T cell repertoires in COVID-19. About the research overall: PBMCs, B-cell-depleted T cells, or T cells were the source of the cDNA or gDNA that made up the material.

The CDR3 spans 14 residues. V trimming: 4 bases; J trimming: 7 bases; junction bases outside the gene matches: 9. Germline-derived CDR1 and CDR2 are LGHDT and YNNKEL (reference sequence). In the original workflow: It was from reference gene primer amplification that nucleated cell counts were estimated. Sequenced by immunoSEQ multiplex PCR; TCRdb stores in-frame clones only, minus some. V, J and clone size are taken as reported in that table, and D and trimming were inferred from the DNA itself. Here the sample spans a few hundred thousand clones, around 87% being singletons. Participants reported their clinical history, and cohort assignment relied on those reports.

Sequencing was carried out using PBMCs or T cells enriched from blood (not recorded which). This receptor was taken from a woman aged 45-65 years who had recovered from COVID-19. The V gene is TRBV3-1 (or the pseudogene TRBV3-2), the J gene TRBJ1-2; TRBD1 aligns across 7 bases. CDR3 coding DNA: TGTGCCAGCAGCCCCAGACAGGGTTCGAGTGGCTACACCTTC. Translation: CASSPRQGSSGYTF.